A single sample is the source of the 25 T cell receptor beta chains below, sequenced in a study of Graves' ophthalmopathy and Graves' hyperthyroidism. The authors amplified TCR beta CDR3 regions from RNA transcripts. First-round RT-PCR with HTBI primers preceded a second-round multiplex PCR. MiXCR, run by TCRdb on the multiplex PCR reads, gives a single entry per CDR3 protein. The sample records roughly 480,000 distinct CDR3 sequences, around an eighth being singletons. Sequencing was performed on blood. The receptors were sampled from a woman in her twenties or thirties with Graves' ophthalmopathy.

This clonotype was detected ten times or more. The chain couples TRBV10-3 to TRBJ2-3, with 10 bases that match TRBD2. Germline CDR1 ENHRY, CDR2 SYGVKD. The CDR3 contains 14 residues. Unmatched junction bases numbered 9, after V lost 10 bases and J lost 5 bases. CDR3 nucleotide sequence: TGTGCCACCGGTACTAGCGGGGCGATAGATACGCAGTATTTT. Translated: CATGTSGAIDTQYF.

This clonotype was detected many times. The genes are TRBV4-2 and TRBJ2-5; TRBD2 is a possible D gene (6 bases). The CDR3 is 15 amino acids. With 3 bases removed from V and 7 bases from J, the gap between germline ends came to 18 bases. Germline V gene data show CDR1 as LGHNA and CDR2 as YNFKEQ. The CDR3, as DNA: TGTGCCAGCAGCCAGGGGACCCACGGGGGAGGGACCCAGTACTTC. This sequence encodes CASSQGTHGGGTQYF.

At least ten counts were recorded for this clonotype. This chain uses TRBV29-1 with TRBJ1-2; unclear D gene. CDR3 size: 11 residues. V lost 5 bases and J 4 bases, leaving 8 bases between the germline ends. Germline V gene data show CDR1 as SQVTM and CDR2 as ANQGSEA. The CDR3 DNA follows: TGCAGCGTTTTAACCAGCTATGGCTACACCTTC. Translation: CSVLTSYGYTF.

The chain couples TRBV6-5 to TRBJ1-2, with 9 positions matching TRBD1. Trimming at V came to 4 bases and at J to 2 bases, leaving 8 bases not matched to a gene. CDR1 and CDR2 from the germline V gene are MNHEY and SVGAGI. This CDR3 has 16 residues. The CDR3 protein is CASSLPTGGINYGYTF. CDR3 in DNA: TGTGCCAGCAGTTTACCGACAGGGGGGATAAACTATGGCTACACCTTC.

To note about this clonotype: A single base separates this from a much larger clone, so it may be a read error. The rearrangement joins TRBV28 to TRBJ2-7; D is uncertain. CDR3 size: 12 residues. CDR1 is MDHEN, CDR2 SYDVKM, per germline. CDR3 coding DNA: TGTGCCAGCAACCGGCGAACCTACGAGCAGGACTTC. Residues: CASNRRTYEQDF.

The sample holds many counts of this clonotype. The DNA for the CDR3 is TGTGCCAGCAGTTTAGACAGAGACGGCTACGAGCAGTACTTC. This encodes CASSLDRDGYEQYF. The chain recombines TRBV28 with TRBJ2-7, with D possibly matching TRBD1 (5 bases). The V gene lost 2 bases and the J gene lost 3 bases, with 11 bases spanning the gap. CDR3 size: 14 residues. Germline V gene data show CDR1 as MDHEN and CDR2 as SYDVKM.

This clonotype was detected many times. The J gene is TRBJ1-5, the V gene TRBV24-1; TRBD1 agrees at 9 bases. The germline gives CDR1 KGHDR, CDR2 SFDVKD. J was trimmed by 5 bases and V by 2 bases; bases with no gene match: 3. The CDR3 extends over 15 amino acids. CDR3 sequence (DNA): TGTGCCACCAGTGATTCTGGGACAGGGTATCAGCCCCAGCATTTT. Its protein product is CATSDSGTGYQPQHF.

There are many counts of this clonotype. J is TRBJ2-2 and V is TRBV12-3 or TRBV12-4, with D uncertain. V was trimmed by 5 bases and J by 3 bases, leaving 10 bases between them. The CDR3 sequence is 14 residues long. The CDR3 nucleotides are TGTGCCAGCAGTCCCGGAAGCGACACCGGGGAGCTGTTTTTT. Amino acids: CASSPGSDTGELFF.

The chain has TRBV19 and TRBJ2-5, with 11 bases matching TRBD2. Germline assignment: CDR1 LNHDA and CDR2 SQIVND (reference sequence). The CDR3 extends over 15 amino acids. V lost 6 bases, J lost 0 bases, and 3 bases stayed unmatched. CDR3 sequence reads: CASRELAGDQETQYF. The CDR3, as DNA: TGTGCCAGTAGGGAACTAGCGGGGGACCAAGAGACCCAGTACTTC. The full variable domain, in which reference TRBV19 and TRBJ2-5 provide the parts outside the CDR3, is DGGITQSPKYLFRKEGQNVTLSCEQNLNHDAMYWYRQDPGQGLRLIYYSQIVNDFQKGDIAEGYSVSREKKESFPLTVTSAQKNPTAFYLCASRELAGDQETQYFGPGTRLLVL.

This clonotype appeared many times. The chain recombines TRBV2 with TRBJ1-2, with TRBD1 matching 7 bases. The germline V gene encodes CDR1 SNHLY and CDR2 FYNNEI. The V segment lost 0 bases and the J segment 6 bases; nucleotides outside the gene matches: 4. This CDR3 comprises 14 residues. CDR3 amino acids: CASSEADRVNGYTF. In DNA, the CDR3 is TGTGCCAGCAGTGAAGCAGACAGGGTGAATGGCTACACCTTC.

The V call is TRBV12-3 or TRBV12-4, the J call TRBJ1-1; D gene uncertain. V lost 5 bases to trimming and J lost 11 bases, with 15 bases between them. The CDR3 loop spans 12 amino acids. DNA for the CDR3: TGTGCCAGCAGTCCTGGAGGTGTGGTCGCTTTCTTT. The encoded protein is CASSPGGVVAFF.

This clonotype came up many times. The J gene is TRBJ2-7, the V gene TRBV27, with TRBD2 matching over 7 bases. Germline loops: CDR1 MNHEY, CDR2 SMNVEV (reference sequence). This CDR3 is built from 15 residues. After removal of 4 bases from V and 1 base from J, the junction contained 7 bases not matched to a gene. As DNA, the CDR3 is TGTGCCAGCAGTTATTACGGGAGGTTTTCCTACGAGCAGTACTTC. Translating gives CASSYYGRFSYEQYF.

This clonotype showed up many times. V and J are TRBV20-1 and TRBJ2-5; D may be TRBD2 (6 bases). V lost 6 bases and J lost 3, with 17 bases in between. CDR3 length: 14 residues. Germline CDR1 DFQATT, CDR2 SNEGSKA (reference sequence). CDR3: CSADLASVEETQYF. The CDR3 nucleotides read TGCAGTGCCGACCTAGCGAGTGTTGAAGAGACCCAGTACTTC.

This clonotype was detected ten times or more. CDR3 amino acids: CASSPGNRDAETQYF. The CDR3 DNA follows: TGTGCCAGCAGCCCAGGAAACAGGGACGCAGAGACCCAGTACTTC. The chain links TRBV4-2 to TRBJ2-5; tentative D call: TRBD1 (6 bases). Germline CDR1 reads LGHNA; CDR2 reads YNFKEQ. Trimming pared 4 bases from V and 4 bases from J, leaving 16 bases between. The CDR3 is made up of 15 amino acids.

This clonotype showed up many times. The V call is TRBV6-5, the J call TRBJ1-1; D not certain. Germline CDR1 reads MNHEY; CDR2 reads SVGAGI. Trimming cost V 2 bases and J 1 base, with 11 bases left between them. CDR3 size: 15 residues. CDR3 sequence: CASSYVSSANTEAFF. Here the CDR3 DNA reads TGTGCCAGCAGTTACGTCTCCTCGGCGAACACTGAAGCTTTCTTT.

As regards this clonotype: A read error may account for a junction end that differs from germline. The J gene is TRBJ1-1, the V gene TRBV4-1, with D unclear. CDR1 is MGHRA and CDR2 is YSYEKL in the germline V gene. The CDR3 extends over 16 amino acids. DNA for the CDR3: TGTGCCAGCAGCAGGATAGGGCATCTATTGAACACTGAAGCTTTCTTT. Its translation: CASSRIGHLLNTEAFF.

This clonotype was counted ten times or more. The chain is built from TRBV20-1 and TRBJ2-7; TRBD1 aligns across 10 bases. V lost 7 bases and J lost 4; bases outside the gene matches: 10. This CDR3 contains 14 residues. Germline loops: CDR1 DFQATT, CDR2 SNEGSKA (reference sequence). CDR3: CSVEAGQGFYEQYF. The DNA of the CDR3 is TGCAGTGTAGAGGCGGGACAGGGGTTTTACGAGCAGTACTTC.

This clonotype was seen repeatedly, ten times or more. This chain uses TRBV7-2 with TRBJ2-7, with no clear D. Trimming shortened V by 5 bases and J by 0 bases, and 17 bases separated the two germline ends. The CDR3 is 16 amino acids. Germline V gene lookup returns CDR1 SGHTA and CDR2 FQGNSA. CDR3 nucleotides: TGTGCCAGCAGCCCCCCAAACATCTCCCTCTCCTACGAGCAGTACTTC. This codes for CASSPPNISLSYEQYF.

This clonotype occurred many times. This sequence joins TRBV15 and TRBJ2-7, with 8 bases aligning to TRBD1. Trimming took 2 bases from V and 2 from J; bases not matched to a gene: 8. The CDR3 consists of 16 residues. Per germline, CDR1 LNHNV and CDR2 YYDKDF (reference sequence). The CDR3 here is CATSRKNVQGAYEQYF. CDR3 in DNA: TGTGCCACCAGCAGAAAGAACGTACAGGGGGCCTACGAGCAGTACTTC.

This clonotype was seen repeatedly, ten times or more. V usage is TRBV7-9 and J usage is TRBJ1-6; tentative D call: TRBD1 (5 bases). There are 13 residues in the CDR3. CDR1 is SEHNR, CDR2 FQNEAQ, per germline (reference sequence). V was pared by 7 bases and J by 7 bases, with 11 bases between. The DNA of the CDR3 is TGTGCCAGCATGCAGGGCTACAATTCACCCCTCCACTTT. Its protein is CASMQGYNSPLHF.

This clonotype was seen repeatedly, ten times or more. V gene TRBV6-1 combines with J gene TRBJ2-5; 7 nucleotides line up with TRBD2. The CDR3 consists of 16 residues. Trimming removed 2 bases from V and 5 bases from J; junction bases left unmatched: 11. Germline lookup yields CDR1 MNHNS and CDR2 SASEGT. This CDR3 is CASSELGRRGRETQYF. For the CDR3, the DNA is TGTGCCAGCAGTGAACTCGGGAGGAGGGGTCGCGAGACCCAGTACTTC.

The rearrangement joins TRBV11-1 to TRBJ1-1, with TRBD1 identical over 7 bases. Germline CDR1 SGHAT, CDR2 FQDESV (reference sequence). The CDR3 spans 16 residues. Germline trimming cut 1 base from V and 2 bases from J; bases unmatched to any gene: 7. This CDR3 is CASSLGDRKPNTEAFF. For the CDR3, the DNA is TGTGCCAGCAGCTTAGGGGACAGAAAACCTAACACTGAAGCTTTCTTT.

This chain connects TRBV29-1 to TRBJ1-1; the D gene is possibly TRBD1 (6 bases). Trimming removed 3 bases from V and 0 bases from J, with 14 bases in between. Germline-derived CDR1 and CDR2 are SQVTM and ANQGSEA. The CDR3 runs to 15 residues. The CDR3 region has the DNA TGCAGCGTTGACGCGGGGGGCGATTTGAACACTGAAGCTTTCTTT. This encodes CSVDAGGDLNTEAFF.

This clonotype was seen repeatedly, ten times or more. The gene calls are TRBV30 and TRBJ2-7; D not resolved. V was clipped by 2 bases and J by 6 bases, with 14 bases between them. Looked up from germline, CDR1 is GTSNPN and CDR2 is SVGIG (reference sequence). This CDR3 is 13 amino acids long. CDR3 in amino acids: CAWSRTPLAEQYF. CDR3 nucleotide sequence: TGTGCCTGGAGTCGTACGCCCCTGGCCGAGCAGTACTTC.

In its sample, this clonotype was seen many times. The chain links TRBV6-1 to TRBJ1-1; 7 bases are a match to TRBD1. CDR3 length equals 13 residues. Germline-derived CDR1 and CDR2 are MNHNS and SASEGT. Germline trimming cut 6 bases from V and 5 bases from J; bases unmatched to any gene: 6. CDR3 DNA sequence: TGTGCCAGCAGACTACAGGGGTCGACTGAAGCTTTCTTT. This sequence encodes CASRLQGSTEAFF.